The 15 T cell receptor beta chains below come from one sample, sequenced in a study of T-cell reconstitution after alpha-beta-depleted transplantation in children. For TCRbeta, the library was prepared with unique molecular identifiers. TCRdb ran MiXCR on the PCR reads and lists one entry per CDR3 protein. The profile shows over 150,000 distinct CDR3 sequences, 14% to 15% of them singletons. The specimen was PBMCs from the stem cell graft donor, collected from the stem cell graft. The source is a human donor who donated a stem cell graft to a child with acute lymphoblastic leukemia.

This clonotype was detected ten times or more. This chain joins TRBV7-9 and TRBJ1-2; D is possibly TRBD1 (5 bases). Trimming took 2 bases from V and 3 from J, leaving 10 bases between them. Germline V gene sequence: CDR1 SEHNR, CDR2 FQNEAQ (reference sequence). The CDR3 has 14 amino acids. The chain's CDR3 is CASSLSSGDYGYTF. DNA of the CDR3: TGTGCCAGCAGCTTATCGTCGGGGGACTATGGCTACACCTTC.

In its sample, this clonotype was seen many times. The V and J genes are TRBV10-3 and TRBJ2-3; 8 bases agree with TRBD2. CDR3 length equals 16 residues. Germline CDR1 and CDR2: ENHRY and SYGVKD. V gave up 3 bases and J gave up 2 bases; unmatched junction bases: 7. The CDR3 bases are TGTGCCATCAGTGAATCGGCTAGCGGGTACACAGATACGCAGTATTTT. Amino acids: CAISESASGYTDTQYF.

Remarks on this clonotype: A much larger clone differs from this one at a single base, so this may be a read error. The chain links TRBV5-1 to TRBJ2-1; D is uncertain. Trimming pared 8 bases from V and 6 bases from J, leaving 15 bases between. The CDR3 runs to 13 residues. From germline, CDR1 is SGHRS and CDR2 YFSETQ. The CDR3 spells CASPRACSNEQFF. In DNA form, the CDR3 reads TGCGCCAGTCCCCGGGCATGCTCCAATGAGCAGTTCTTC.

The chain links TRBV12-3 or TRBV12-4 to TRBJ2-5; 8 nucleotides agree with TRBD1. The CDR3 consists of 19 residues. J was trimmed by 2 bases and V by 1 base; bases with no gene match: 15. Here the CDR3 DNA reads TGTGCCAGCAGTTTAGAAGGCAGGGGGCCCTCCGATTCTCAAGAGACCCAGTACTTC. This sequence encodes CASSLEGRGPSDSQETQYF.

This clonotype was detected many times. The chain couples TRBV10-1 to TRBJ2-1; D remains unclear. V was shortened by 6 bases and J by 4 bases, with 16 bases between the two germline ends. Germline V gene lookup returns CDR1 WNHNN and CDR2 SYGVQD (reference sequence). The CDR3 has 15 residues. The CDR3 DNA is TGCGCCAGCAGCCGCGGAGAAGGTGGTTACAATGAGCAGTTCTTC. Its translation is CASSRGEGGYNEQFF.

This chain links TRBV12-3 or TRBV12-4 with TRBJ1-2; the D gene is possibly TRBD1 (6 bases). The V gene lost 2 bases and the J gene lost 8 bases, with 18 bases spanning the gap. CDR3 length equals 15 residues. The CDR3 sequence: CASSLSGRGVDGYTF. CDR3 DNA: TGTGCCAGCAGTTTATCCGGTAGGGGGGTTGACGGCTACACCTTC.

This clonotype appeared a few times. The chain recombines TRBV30 with TRBJ2-1; 12 bases line up with TRBD2. Germline assignment: CDR1 GTSNPN and CDR2 SVGIG (reference sequence). V shed 1 base, J shed 12 bases, and the junction held 13 bases outside the gene matches. The CDR3 totals 16 residues. CDR3 residues: CAWSARLAGEGSWQFF. The CDR3 region has the DNA TGTGCCTGGAGTGCCCGACTAGCGGGAGAGGGGAGCTGGCAGTTCTTC.

Here the CDR3 reads CASSPRVTESGELFF. The CDR3 DNA reads TGTGCCAGCAGCCCACGTGTTACAGAGTCCGGGGAGCTGTTTTTT. J is TRBJ2-2 and V is TRBV11-2; D is unclear. Germline lookup yields CDR1 SGHAT and CDR2 FQNNGV. The CDR3 loop spans 15 amino acids. Trimming took 5 bases from V and 6 from J, leaving 16 bases between them.

This clonotype was detected a few times. This chain connects TRBV5-1 to TRBJ1-1; TRBD1 is a possible D gene (5 bases). The CDR3 totals 14 residues. Trimming removed 0 bases from V and 3 bases from J, with 9 bases in between. Germline CDR1 and CDR2: SGHRS and YFSETQ. The CDR3 spells CASSLEGAYTEAFF. DNA of the CDR3: TGCGCCAGCAGCTTGGAAGGGGCTTACACTGAAGCTTTCTTT.

This clonotype was counted ten times or more. The chain has TRBV12-3 or TRBV12-4 and TRBJ2-7; no definite D call. Trimming left V 6 bases short and J 0 bases short, with 6 bases between. CDR3 length: 12 amino acids. CDR3 nucleotides: TGTGCCAGCAGCTTAACCTCCTACGAGCAGTACTTC. Translated, it gives CASSLTSYEQYF.

This clonotype has a count of ten or more. V and J are TRBV5-5 and TRBJ1-4, with D unclear. Trimming pared 0 bases from V and 2 bases from J, leaving 8 bases between. The CDR3 sequence is 15 residues long. CDR1 is SGHKS, CDR2 YYEKEE, per germline (reference sequence). The CDR3 nucleotides are TGTGCCAGCAGCTTGGGAATTTTCACTAATGAAAAACTGTTTTTT. It codes for CASSLGIFTNEKLFF.

The gene calls are TRBV29-1 and TRBJ2-1; possible D gene TRBD2, 6 bases. From germline, CDR1 is SQVTM and CDR2 ANQGSEA. Trimming stripped 7 bases from V and 3 bases from J, with 13 bases between. The CDR3 is 13 amino acids. Here the CDR3 reads CSGLVGGYNEQFF. In nucleotides, the CDR3 is TGCAGCGGGCTAGTGGGGGGCTACAATGAGCAGTTCTTC.

This clonotype was seen ten or more times. V usage is TRBV12-3 or TRBV12-4 and J usage is TRBJ1-2; a possible D gene is TRBD1 (6 bases). V was trimmed by 7 bases and J by 4 bases, leaving 13 bases between them. The length of the CDR3 is 13 residues. Written as DNA, the CDR3 is TGTGCCAGCACCTTATCGGACAGCTATGGCTACACCTTC. This sequence encodes CASTLSDSYGYTF.

In its sample, this clonotype was seen a few times. This chain uses TRBV7-8 with TRBJ2-2; a weak D match, TRBD1 (5 bases). Between the trimmed V and J ends, which lost 2 bases and 6 bases, there was a span of 19 bases. CDR1 SGHVS and CDR2 FQNEAQ come from the germline V gene. The CDR3 has 17 residues. The CDR3 region is CASSLRWRQGDSGELFF. The CDR3 DNA sequence: TGTGCCAGCAGCTTACGGTGGCGCCAGGGTGACTCCGGGGAGCTGTTTTTT.

The chain couples TRBV19 to TRBJ2-1, with TRBD2 matching over 12 bases. The CDR3 sequence is 15 residues long. The V segment lost 6 bases and the J segment 3 bases; nucleotides outside the gene matches: 3. Looked up from germline, CDR1 is LNHDA and CDR2 is SQIVND (reference sequence). The CDR3 is CASSPSGRDYNEQFF. The CDR3, as DNA: TGTGCCAGTAGCCCTAGCGGGAGGGACTACAATGAGCAGTTCTTC.